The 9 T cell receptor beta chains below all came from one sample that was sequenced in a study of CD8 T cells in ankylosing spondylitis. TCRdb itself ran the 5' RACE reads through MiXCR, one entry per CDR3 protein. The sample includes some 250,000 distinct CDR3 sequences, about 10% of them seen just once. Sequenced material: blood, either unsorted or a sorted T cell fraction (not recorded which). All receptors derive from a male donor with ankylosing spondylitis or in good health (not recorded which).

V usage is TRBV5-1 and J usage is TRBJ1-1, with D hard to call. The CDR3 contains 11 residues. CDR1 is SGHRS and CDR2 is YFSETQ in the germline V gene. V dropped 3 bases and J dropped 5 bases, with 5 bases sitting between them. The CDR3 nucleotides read TGCGCCAGCAGCTACAGTACTGAAGCTTTCTTT. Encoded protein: CASSYSTEAFF. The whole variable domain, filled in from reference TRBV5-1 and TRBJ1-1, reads KAGVTQTPRYLIKTRGQQVTLSCSPISGHRSVSWYQQTPGQGLQFLFEYFSETQRNKGNFPGRFSGRQFSNSRSEMNVSTLELGDSALYLCASSYSTEAFFGQGTRLTVV.

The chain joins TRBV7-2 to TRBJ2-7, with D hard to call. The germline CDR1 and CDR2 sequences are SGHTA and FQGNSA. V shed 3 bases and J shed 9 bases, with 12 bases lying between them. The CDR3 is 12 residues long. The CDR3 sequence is CASSFWVDAQYF. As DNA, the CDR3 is TGTGCCAGCAGCTTCTGGGTGGACGCGCAGTACTTC.

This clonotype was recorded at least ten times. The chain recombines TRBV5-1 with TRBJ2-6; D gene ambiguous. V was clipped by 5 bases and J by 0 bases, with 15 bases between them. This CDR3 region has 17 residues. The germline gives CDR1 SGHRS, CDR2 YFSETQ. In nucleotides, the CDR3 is TGCGCCAGCAGTTCCCGGCCCCTTTCCTCTGGGGCCAACGTCCTGACTTTC. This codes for CASSSRPLSSGANVLTF.

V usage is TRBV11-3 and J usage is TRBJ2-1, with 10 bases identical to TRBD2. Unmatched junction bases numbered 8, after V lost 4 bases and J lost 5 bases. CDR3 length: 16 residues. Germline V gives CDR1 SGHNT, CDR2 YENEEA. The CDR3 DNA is TGTGCCAGCAGCTGGCGTACTAGCGGGGCCAACAATGAGCAGTTCTTC. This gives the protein CASSWRTSGANNEQFF.

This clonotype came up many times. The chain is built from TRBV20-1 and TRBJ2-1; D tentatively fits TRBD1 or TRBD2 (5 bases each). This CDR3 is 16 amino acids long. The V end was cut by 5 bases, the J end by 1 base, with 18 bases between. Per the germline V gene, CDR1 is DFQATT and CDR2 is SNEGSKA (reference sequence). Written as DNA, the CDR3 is TGCAGTGCTCGAACGCACGGGGACGCATCCTACAATGAGCAGTTCTTC. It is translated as CSARTHGDASYNEQFF.

The CDR3 DNA reads as TGCAGCGTTAAAACCTACGAGCAGTACTTC. This sequence encodes CSVKTYEQYF. The rearrangement uses TRBV29-1 and TRBJ2-7; D not resolved. V gave up 5 bases and J gave up 2 bases, with 4 bases separating them. This CDR3 is built from 10 residues. The germline V gene encodes CDR1 SQVTM and CDR2 ANQGSEA.

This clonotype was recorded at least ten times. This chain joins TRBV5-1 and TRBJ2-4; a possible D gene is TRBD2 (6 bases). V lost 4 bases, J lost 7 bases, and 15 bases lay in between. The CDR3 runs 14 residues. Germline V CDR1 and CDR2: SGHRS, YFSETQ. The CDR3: CASSLSGGRNIQYF. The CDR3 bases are TGCGCCAGCAGCCTCAGTGGAGGGCGGAACATTCAGTACTTC.

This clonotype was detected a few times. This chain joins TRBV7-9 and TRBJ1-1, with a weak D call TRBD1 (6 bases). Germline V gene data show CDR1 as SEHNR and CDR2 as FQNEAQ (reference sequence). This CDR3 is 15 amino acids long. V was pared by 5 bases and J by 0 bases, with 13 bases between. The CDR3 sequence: CASSGYREMNTEAFF. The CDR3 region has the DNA TGTGCCAGCAGCGGCTACAGGGAAATGAACACTGAAGCTTTCTTT. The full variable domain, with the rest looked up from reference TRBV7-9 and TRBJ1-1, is DTGVSQNPRHKITKRGQNVTFRCDPISEHNRLYWYRQTLGQGPEFLTYFQNEAQLEKSRLLSDRFSAERPKGSFSTLEIQRTEQGDSAMYLCASSGYREMNTEAFFGQGTRLTVV.

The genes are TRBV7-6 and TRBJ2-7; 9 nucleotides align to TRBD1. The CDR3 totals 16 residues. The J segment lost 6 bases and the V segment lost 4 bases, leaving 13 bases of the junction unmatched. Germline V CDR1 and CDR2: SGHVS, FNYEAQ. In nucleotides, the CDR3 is TGTGCCAGCAGCTCCAAGCCCCCGGGACAGGGAAGCGAGCAGTACTTC. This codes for CASSSKPPGQGSEQYF.